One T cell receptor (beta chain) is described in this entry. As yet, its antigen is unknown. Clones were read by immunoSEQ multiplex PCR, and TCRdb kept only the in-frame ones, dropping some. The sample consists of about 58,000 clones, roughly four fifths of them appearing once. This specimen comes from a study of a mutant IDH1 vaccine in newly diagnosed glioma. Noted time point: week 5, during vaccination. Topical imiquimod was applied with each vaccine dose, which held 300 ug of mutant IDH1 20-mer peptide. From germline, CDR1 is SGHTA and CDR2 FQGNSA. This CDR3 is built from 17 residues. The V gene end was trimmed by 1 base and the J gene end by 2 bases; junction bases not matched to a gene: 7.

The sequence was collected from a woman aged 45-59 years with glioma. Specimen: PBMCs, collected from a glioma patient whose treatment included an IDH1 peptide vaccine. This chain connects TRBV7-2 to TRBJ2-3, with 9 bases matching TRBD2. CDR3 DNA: TGTGCCAGCAGCTTAGGTGGTAGCGGGGGAACCACAGATACGCAGTATTTT. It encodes CASSLGGSGGTTDTQYF.